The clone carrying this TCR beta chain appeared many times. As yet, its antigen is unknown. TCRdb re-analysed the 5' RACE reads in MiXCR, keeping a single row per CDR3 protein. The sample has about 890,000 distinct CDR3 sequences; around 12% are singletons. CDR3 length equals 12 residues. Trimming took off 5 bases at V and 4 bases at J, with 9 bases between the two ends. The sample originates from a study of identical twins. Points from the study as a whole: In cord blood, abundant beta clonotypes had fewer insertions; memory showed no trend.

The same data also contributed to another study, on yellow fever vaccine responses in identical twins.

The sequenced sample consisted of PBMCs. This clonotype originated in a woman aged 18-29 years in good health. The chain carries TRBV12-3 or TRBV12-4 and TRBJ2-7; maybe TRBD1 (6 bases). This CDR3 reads CASSATGYEQYV. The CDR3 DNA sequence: TGTGCCAGCAGTGCGACAGGATACGAGCAGTACGTC.